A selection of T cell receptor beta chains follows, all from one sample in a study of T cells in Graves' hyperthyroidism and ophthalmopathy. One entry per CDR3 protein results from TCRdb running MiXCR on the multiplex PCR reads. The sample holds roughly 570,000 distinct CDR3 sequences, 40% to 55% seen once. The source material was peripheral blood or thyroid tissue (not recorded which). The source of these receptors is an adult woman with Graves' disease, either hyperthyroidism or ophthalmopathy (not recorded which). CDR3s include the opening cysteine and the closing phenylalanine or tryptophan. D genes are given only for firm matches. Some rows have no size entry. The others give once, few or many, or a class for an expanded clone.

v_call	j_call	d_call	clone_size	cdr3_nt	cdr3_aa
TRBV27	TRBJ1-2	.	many	TGTGCCAGCAGTTTCTCGCCAGGGGACTATGGCTACACCTTC	CASSFSPGDYGYTF
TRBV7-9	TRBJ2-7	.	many	TGTGCCAGCTCCCGACGGAGCTCCTACGAGCAGTACTTC	CASSRRSSYEQYF
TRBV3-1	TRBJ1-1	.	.	TGTGCCAGCAGCGAAACAGGGAAGATGGAAGCTTTCTTT	CASSETGKMEAFF
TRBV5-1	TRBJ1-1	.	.	TGCGCCAGCAGCTTTATTCTCTCCAACACTGAAGCTTTCTTT	CASSFILSNTEAFF
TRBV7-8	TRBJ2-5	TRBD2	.	TGTGCCAGCAGCTCTGGACTAGCGGGAGGGCAAGAGACCCAGTACTTC	CASSSGLAGGQETQYF
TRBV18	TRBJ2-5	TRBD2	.	TGTGCCAGCTCACCTAGCGGGAGGGACCAGAAGACCCAGTACTTC	CASSPSGRDQKTQYF
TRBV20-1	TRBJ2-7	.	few	TGCAGTGCTACTTGGGAGTCGGACTACGAGCAGTACTTC	CSATWESDYEQYF
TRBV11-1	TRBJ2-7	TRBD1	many	TGTGCCAGCAGCTCCGACAGGGGGCAGTCCGAGCAGTACTTC	CASSSDRGQSEQYF
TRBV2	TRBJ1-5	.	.	TGTGCCACCCACAGGGAGGGCAATCAGCCCCAGCATTTT	CATHREGNQPQHF
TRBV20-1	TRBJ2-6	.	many	TGCAGTGCTAGAGTCTTAGGGGCCAACGTCCTGACTTTC	CSARVLGANVLTF